The 13 T cell receptor beta chains in this list originate from one sample, sequenced in a study of blood T cell repertoires in COVID-19. Assay used: immunoSEQ multiplex PCR; TCRdb lists only in-frame clones, some missing. The profile shows about 180,000 clones, approximately 80% of them singletons. Material: PBMCs or T cells enriched from blood (not recorded which). The receptors were sampled from a man aged 55-75 years who had been exposed to COVID-19.

The J gene is TRBJ1-6, the V gene TRBV4-1; TRBD1 matches 7 bases. The CDR3 is made up of 18 amino acids. J lost 0 bases, V lost 0 bases, and 5 bases had no gene match. Germline V gene lookup returns CDR1 MGHRA and CDR2 YSYEKL. The CDR3 sequence is CASSQEGPGGSYNSPLHF. In nucleotides, the CDR3 is TGCGCCAGCAGCCAAGAGGGTCCAGGGGGCTCCTATAATTCACCCCTCCACTTT.

This clone occurred once. The chain is built from TRBV9 and TRBJ1-2; the match to TRBD1 covers 7 bases. Germline loops: CDR1 SGDLS, CDR2 YYNGEE. CDR3 length equals 13 residues. The J segment lost 6 bases and the V segment lost 6 bases, leaving 8 bases of the junction unmatched. As DNA, the CDR3 is TGTGCCAGCACCTTCAGACAGGGCGATGGCTACACCTTC. This codes for CASTFRQGDGYTF.

The chain joins TRBV5-5 to TRBJ1-2, with D unclear. Germline lookup yields CDR1 SGHKS and CDR2 YYEKEE (reference sequence). The CDR3 has 17 amino acids. Trimming took 1 base from V and 4 from J, leaving 20 bases between them. The CDR3 loop reads CASSLRARGGGGYGYTF. The CDR3 nucleotides read TGTGCCAGCAGCTTGCGGGCCCGGGGTGGAGGTGGCTATGGCTACACCTTC. The variable domain in full, completed from reference TRBV5-5 and TRBJ1-2, reads DAGVTQSPTHLIKTRGQQVTLRCSPISGHKSVSWYQQVLGQGPQFIFQYYEKEERGRGNFPDRFSARQFPNYSSELNVNALLLGDSALYLCASSLRARGGGGYGYTFGSGTRLTVV.

The chain is built from TRBV6-5 and TRBJ1-1; no definite D call. Trimming took off 8 bases at V and 0 bases at J, with 7 bases between the two ends. CDR3 length: 12 amino acids. CDR1 and CDR2 (germline): MNHEY, SVGAGI. The CDR3 sequence is CASGEMNTEAFF. The CDR3 nucleotides are TGTGCCAGCGGGGAGATGAACACTGAAGCTTTCTTT.

Only a few counts were recorded for this clone. The chain couples TRBV27 to TRBJ2-7, with TRBD1 matching 9 bases. V shed 5 bases, J shed 6 bases, and the junction held 5 bases outside the gene matches. The CDR3 sequence is 13 residues long. CDR1 MNHEY and CDR2 SMNVEV come from the germline V gene (reference sequence). CDR3 nucleotides: TGTGCCAGCAGTGCGGACAGGGGTTTCGAGCAGTACTTC. The encoded protein is CASSADRGFEQYF.

As DNA, the CDR3 is TGTGCCAGCAGCTTTGGGGGACTAGGGGAAATCGGCACAGATACGCAGTATTTT. Residues: CASSFGGLGEIGTDTQYF. The genes are TRBV7-2 and TRBJ2-3, with 8 bases identical to TRBD2. The V and J ends lost 3 bases and 1 base, in that order; junction bases with no gene match: 12. The CDR3 spans 18 residues. CDR1 is SGHTA, CDR2 FQGNSA, per germline.

Note on this clone: The same CDR3 arises from other DNA sequences in this sample as well. This rearrangement joins TRBV30 to TRBJ2-7, with unresolved D. With 5 bases removed from V and 5 bases from J, the gap between germline ends came to 7 bases. This CDR3 comprises 10 residues. Germline-derived CDR1 and CDR2 are GTSNPN and SVGIG (reference sequence). CDR3: CAWSRDEQYF. The CDR3, as DNA: TGTGCCTGGTCCCGCGACGAGCAGTACTTC.

This sequence joins TRBV29-1 and TRBJ1-2; D may be TRBD1 (6 bases). In germline, CDR1 is SQVTM, CDR2 ANQGSEA. CDR3 size: 11 residues. The CDR3 reads CSSGDHYGYTF. The CDR3 DNA follows: TGCAGTTCAGGGGACCACTATGGCTACACCTTC.

This clone was found once. V and J are TRBV29-1 and TRBJ2-7; 7 bases fit TRBD1. The CDR3 is 11 residues long. Unmatched junction bases numbered 0, after V lost 4 bases and J lost 3 bases. Germline CDR1 and CDR2: SQVTM and ANQGSEA. CDR3 amino acids: CSVGDSYEQYF. In DNA form, the CDR3 reads TGCAGCGTTGGGGACAGCTACGAGCAGTACTTC.

A few counts support this clone. The gene calls are TRBV5-6 and TRBJ1-1; TRBD1 matches at 8 bases. This CDR3 is built from 14 residues. J was trimmed by 8 bases and V by 4 bases; bases with no gene match: 10. The germline V gene encodes CDR1 SGHDT and CDR2 YYEEEE. CDR3 loop: CASSPLGQGAEAFF. CDR3 sequence (DNA): TGTGCCAGCAGCCCCCTTGGACAGGGCGCCGAAGCTTTCTTT.

The chain employs TRBV19 and TRBJ2-5; 7 nucleotides align to TRBD2. The J segment lost 4 bases and the V segment lost 0 bases, leaving 2 bases of the junction unmatched. The CDR3 is 14 amino acids. CDR1 is LNHDA and CDR2 is SQIVND in the germline V gene (reference sequence). The CDR3, as DNA: TGTGCCAGTAGTATAGATACGGGAGGAGAGACCCAGTACTTC. Translating gives CASSIDTGGETQYF.

The rearrangement joins TRBV24-1 to TRBJ2-1, with TRBD2 matching 15 bases. CDR1 and CDR2 (germline): KGHDR, SFDVKD. This CDR3 spans 14 amino acids. Trimming cost V 4 bases and J 13 bases; bases outside gene matches: 4. CDR3 sequence (DNA): TGTGCCACCAGTGACCCGGGACTAGCGGGAGGCCAGTTCTTC. This gives the protein CATSDPGLAGGQFF.

The rearrangement links TRBV21-1 to TRBJ2-2; the DNA was not compared with TRBD1, the D call given in the table. TRBV21-1 is a documented pseudogene. The CDR3 loop spans 16 amino acids. As DNA, the CDR3 is TGTGCCAGCAGCAAAGTTAGGGGGCGATTTACCGGGGAGCTGTTTTTT. Protein: CASSKVRGRFTGELFF.